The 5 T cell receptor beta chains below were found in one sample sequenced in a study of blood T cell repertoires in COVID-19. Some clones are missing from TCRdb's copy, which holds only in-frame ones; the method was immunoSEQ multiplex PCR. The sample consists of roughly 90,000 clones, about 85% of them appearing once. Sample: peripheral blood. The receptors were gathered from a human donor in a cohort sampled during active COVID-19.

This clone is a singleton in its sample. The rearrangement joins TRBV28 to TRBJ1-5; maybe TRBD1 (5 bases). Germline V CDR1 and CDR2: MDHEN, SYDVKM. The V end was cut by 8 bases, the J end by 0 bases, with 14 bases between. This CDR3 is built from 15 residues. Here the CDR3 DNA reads TGTGCCAGCGGCCCGGGGGACTATAGCAATCAGCCCCAGCATTTT. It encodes CASGPGDYSNQPQHF.

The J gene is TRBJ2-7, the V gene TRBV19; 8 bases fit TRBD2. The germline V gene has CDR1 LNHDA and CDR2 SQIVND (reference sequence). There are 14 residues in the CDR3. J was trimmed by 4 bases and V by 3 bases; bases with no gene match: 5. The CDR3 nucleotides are TGTGCCAGTAGTATTATAAGCGGGGGTTACGAGCAGTACTTC. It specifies CASSIISGGYEQYF. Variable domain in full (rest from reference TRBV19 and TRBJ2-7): DGGITQSPKYLFRKEGQNVTLSCEQNLNHDAMYWYRQDPGQGLRLIYYSQIVNDFQKGDIAEGYSVSREKKESFPLTVTSAQKNPTAFYLCASSIISGGYEQYFGPGTRLTVT.

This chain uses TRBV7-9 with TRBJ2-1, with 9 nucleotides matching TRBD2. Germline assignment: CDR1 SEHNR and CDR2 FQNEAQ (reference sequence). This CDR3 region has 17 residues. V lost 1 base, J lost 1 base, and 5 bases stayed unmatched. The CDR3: CASSLEQAGGSYNEQFF. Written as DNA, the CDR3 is TGTGCCAGCAGCTTAGAACAGGCGGGAGGGTCCTACAATGAGCAGTTCTTC.

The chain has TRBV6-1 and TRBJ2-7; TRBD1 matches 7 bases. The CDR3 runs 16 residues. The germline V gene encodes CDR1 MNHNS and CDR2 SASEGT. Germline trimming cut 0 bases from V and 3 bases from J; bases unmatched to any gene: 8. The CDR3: CASSEASTGAGYEQYF. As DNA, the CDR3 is TGTGCCAGCAGTGAAGCCTCCACAGGGGCAGGCTACGAGCAGTACTTC.

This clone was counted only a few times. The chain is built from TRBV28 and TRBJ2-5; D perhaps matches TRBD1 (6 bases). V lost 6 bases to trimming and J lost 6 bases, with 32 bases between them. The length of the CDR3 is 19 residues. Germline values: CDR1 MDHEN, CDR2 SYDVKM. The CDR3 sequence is CASSPQGRVTRGGTKTQYF. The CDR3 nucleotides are TGTGCCAGCAGCCCACAGGGTCGGGTTACCAGGGGCGGTACGAAGACCCAGTACTTC.